Shown below are 17 T cell receptor beta chains from a single sample sequenced in a study of identifying expanded T cells in peripheral blood. This table comes from immunoSEQ multiplex PCR, and its TCRdb copy is limited to in-frame clones, with some not included. Among 100,000 or so clones listed, 80% to 90% were seen once. Sample: blood. The receptors come from a person aged 18 to 70 in good health.

This clone showed up just a few times. J is TRBJ1-5 and V is TRBV4-3, with no clear D. V was shortened by 0 bases and J by 7 bases, with 7 bases between the two germline ends. CDR1 is LGHNA and CDR2 is YSLEER in the germline V gene. This CDR3 is built from 13 residues. CDR3 nucleotides: TGCGCCAGCAGCCAAGATAGAGGACAGCCCCAGCATTTT. Protein product: CASSQDRGQPQHF.

The genes are TRBV10-3 and TRBJ2-3, with D possibly being TRBD2 (7 bases). This CDR3 spans 18 amino acids. The germline V and J ends were trimmed by 3 bases and 5 bases, with 24 bases remaining between them. Germline V gives CDR1 ENHRY, CDR2 SYGVKD. The CDR3 here is CAISDHSIGGGAGDTQYF. CDR3 nucleotides: TGTGCCATCAGTGACCACTCGATAGGAGGGGGGGCAGGAGATACGCAGTATTTT.

V and J are TRBV19 and TRBJ2-5; D is ambiguous. The CDR3 totals 13 residues. Germline loops: CDR1 LNHDA, CDR2 SQIVND (reference sequence). V lost 6 bases and J 5 bases, leaving 13 bases between the germline ends. CDR3 loop: CASSGFGRETQYF. In nucleotides, the CDR3 is TGTGCCAGTAGCGGCTTCGGTCGGGAGACCCAGTACTTC. Combining the CDR3 with reference TRBV19 and TRBJ2-5 gives the whole variable domain DGGITQSPKYLFRKEGQNVTLSCEQNLNHDAMYWYRQDPGQGLRLIYYSQIVNDFQKGDIAEGYSVSREKKESFPLTVTSAQKNPTAFYLCASSGFGRETQYFGPGTRLLVL.

V usage is TRBV11-2 and J usage is TRBJ2-7; D is unresolved. The CDR3 extends over 12 amino acids. The germline CDR1 and CDR2 sequences are SGHAT and FQNNGV. V lost 4 bases and J 0 bases, leaving 4 bases between the germline ends. CDR3 loop: CASSSHSYEQYF. For the CDR3, the DNA is TGTGCCAGCAGCTCTCACTCCTACGAGCAGTACTTC.

The J gene is TRBJ1-4, the V gene TRBV5-1; D is perhaps TRBD1 (5 bases). The CDR3 loop spans 15 amino acids. Trimming shortened V by 7 bases and J by 0 bases, and 13 bases separated the two germline ends. Germline CDR1 and CDR2: SGHRS and YFSETQ. The CDR3 DNA follows: TGCGCCAGCCGCAGGGAGGGAGCAACTAATGAAAAACTGTTTTTT. Its translation: CASRREGATNEKLFF.

The chain recombines TRBV7-9 with TRBJ2-2; D not certain. Germline V gene lookup returns CDR1 SEHNR and CDR2 FQNEAQ (reference sequence). V was shortened by 6 bases and J by 0 bases, with 5 bases between the two germline ends. This CDR3 contains 13 residues. This chain's CDR3 is CASSGANTGELFF. CDR3 bases: TGTGCCAGCAGTGGGGCGAACACCGGGGAGCTGTTTTTT. The whole variable domain, remainder taken from reference TRBV7-9 and TRBJ2-2, is DTGVSQNPRHKITKRGQNVTFRCDPISEHNRLYWYRQTLGQGPEFLTYFQNEAQLEKSRLLSDRFSAERPKGSFSTLEIQRTEQGDSAMYLCASSGANTGELFFGEGSRLTVL.

This chain joins TRBV6-5 and TRBJ1-1; D is ambiguous. V was trimmed by 7 bases and J by 1 base, leaving 13 bases between them. The CDR3 length is 14 residues. Germline values: CDR1 MNHEY, CDR2 SVGAGI. The CDR3: CASTTREANTEAFF. CDR3 coding DNA: TGTGCCAGCACCACTCGAGAAGCGAACACTGAAGCTTTCTTT.

The chain recombines TRBV18 with TRBJ2-2; TRBD1 agrees at 9 bases. Germline V gene sequence: CDR1 KGHSH, CDR2 LQKENI. CDR3 length equals 15 residues. V was clipped by 3 bases and J by 5 bases; unmatched bases: 4. DNA of the CDR3: TGTGCCAGCTCACCTCCGGGACAGGGAACCGGGGAGCTGTTTTTT. Translating it yields CASSPPGQGTGELFF.

The chain recombines TRBV7-2 with TRBJ1-1; D remains ambiguous. Looked up from germline, CDR1 is SGHTA and CDR2 is FQGNSA. Trimming stripped 3 bases from V and 8 bases from J, with 13 bases between. The CDR3 length is 13 residues. Here the CDR3 DNA reads TGTGCCAGCAGCTTGAGGAATGTGGCAGAAGCTTTCTTT. Residues: CASSLRNVAEAFF. The full variable domain, in which reference TRBV7-2 and TRBJ1-1 provide the parts outside the CDR3, is GAGVSQSPSNKVTEKGKDVELRCDPISGHTALYWYRQSLGQGLEFLIYFQGNSAPDKSGLPSDRFSAERTGGSVSTLTIQRTQQEDSAVYLCASSLRNVAEAFFGQGTRLTVV.

CDR3 residues: CASSLREQPQHF. The CDR3 DNA follows: TGTGCCAGCAGCTTACGTGAACAGCCCCAGCATTTT. This chain connects TRBV7-8 to TRBJ1-5; D is ambiguous. The CDR3 contains 12 residues. Germline V gives CDR1 SGHVS, CDR2 FQNEAQ. The V end was cut by 2 bases, the J end by 7 bases, with 6 bases between. The complete variable domain, with remaining parts taken from reference TRBV7-8 and TRBJ1-5, reads GAGVSQSPRYKVAKRGQDVALRCDPISGHVSLFWYQQALGQGPEFLTYFQNEAQLDKSGLPSDRFFAERPEGSVSTLKIQRTQQEDSAVYLCASSLREQPQHFGDGTRLSIL.

Details on this clone: One end of the junction fails to match germline, which may point to a read error. The chain uses TRBV4-2 and TRBJ2-5; D might be TRBD2 (7 bases). The germline CDR1 and CDR2 sequences are LGHNA and YNFKEQ. The CDR3 loop spans 13 amino acids. CDR3 DNA: TGTGCCAGCAGCCAGGCCCCTTCGGGGGGCCGGAACTTC. It translates to CASSQAPSGGRNF.

This chain connects TRBV19 to TRBJ1-2; TRBD1 aligns across 8 bases. Trimming at V came to 7 bases and at J to 5 bases, leaving 12 bases not matched to a gene. This CDR3 is 15 amino acids long. Looked up from germline, CDR1 is LNHDA and CDR2 is SQIVND (reference sequence). The CDR3 is CASTWGPQGDYGYTF. Written as DNA, the CDR3 is TGTGCCAGTACGTGGGGGCCACAGGGGGATTATGGCTACACCTTC.

J is TRBJ2-3 and V is TRBV29-1; no reliable D call. The V end was cut by 4 bases, the J end by 5 bases, with 16 bases between. Germline V gene lookup returns CDR1 SQVTM and CDR2 ANQGSEA. The CDR3 length is 14 residues. DNA for the CDR3: TGCAGCGTTGTTACAGTTAACGGCGGAGATACGCAGTATTTT. Translating it yields CSVVTVNGGDTQYF.

The V and J genes are TRBV7-6 and TRBJ1-5; D is possibly TRBD1 (5 bases). This CDR3 has 16 amino acids. Germline loops: CDR1 SGHVS, CDR2 FNYEAQ. The V and J ends lost 5 bases and 5 bases respectively, with 19 bases between them. CDR3 amino acids: CASSPPWGSTDQPQHF. The CDR3 nucleotides are TGTGCCAGCAGCCCCCCCTGGGGTTCGACAGATCAGCCCCAGCATTTT.

The chain joins TRBV7-6 to TRBJ2-4, with a tentative D call TRBD1 (6 bases). The CDR3 length is 17 residues. Between the trimmed V and J ends, which lost 2 bases and 3 bases, there was a span of 17 bases. Looked up from germline, CDR1 is SGHVS and CDR2 is FNYEAQ. This CDR3 reads CASSLTGRGGSKNIQYF. CDR3 nucleotide sequence: TGTGCCAGCAGCTTAACGGGTCGAGGGGGTAGCAAAAACATTCAGTACTTC.

The chain links TRBV5-1 to TRBJ2-7; TRBD1 aligns across 7 bases. Germline values: CDR1 SGHRS, CDR2 YFSETQ. The CDR3 runs to 16 residues. V lost 0 bases, J lost 0 bases, and 6 bases stayed unmatched. The CDR3 bases are TGCGCCAGCAGCTTGGAAAGGGGGCCCGGCTCCTACGAGCAGTACTTC. This gives the protein CASSLERGPGSYEQYF.

The chain is built from TRBV6-5 and TRBJ1-1; D might be TRBD1 (5 bases). The CDR3 is 16 amino acids. Germline V CDR1 and CDR2: MNHEY, SVGAGI. V gave up 0 bases and J gave up 4 bases, with 15 bases separating them. CDR3 in DNA: TGTGCCAGCAGTTACTCTTCGTCGGGCGGGGCCACTGAAGCTTTCTTT. Translating it yields CASSYSSSGGATEAFF.